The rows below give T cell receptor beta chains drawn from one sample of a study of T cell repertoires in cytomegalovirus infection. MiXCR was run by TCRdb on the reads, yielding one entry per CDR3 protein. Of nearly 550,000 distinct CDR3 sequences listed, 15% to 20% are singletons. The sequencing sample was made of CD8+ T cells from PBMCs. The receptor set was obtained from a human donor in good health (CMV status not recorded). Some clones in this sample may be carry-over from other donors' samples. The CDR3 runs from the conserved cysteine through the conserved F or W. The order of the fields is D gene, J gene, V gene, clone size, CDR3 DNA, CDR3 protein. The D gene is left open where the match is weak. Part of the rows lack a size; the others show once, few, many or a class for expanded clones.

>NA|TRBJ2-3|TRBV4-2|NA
TGTGCCAGCAGCCCCTCCATAGGCATGGAAGGGTATTTT
CASSPSIGMEGYF
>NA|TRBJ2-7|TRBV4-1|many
TGCGCCAGCAGCCAAGAAAGTCTAGCCTACGAGCAGTACTTC
CASSQESLAYEQYF
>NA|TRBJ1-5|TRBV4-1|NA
TGCGCCAGCAGCCAAGATCTCGCAGGGAACCAGCCCCAGCATTTT
CASSQDLAGNQPQHF
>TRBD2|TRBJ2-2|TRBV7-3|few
TGTGCCAGCAGCTTAGGGGTCGGGACTAGCTCTAACACCGGGGAGCTGTTTTTT
CASSLGVGTSSNTGELFF
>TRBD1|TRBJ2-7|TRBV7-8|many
TGTGCCAGCAGCTTCTTCCACAGGGGCGACTCCTACGAGCAGTACTTC
CASSFFHRGDSYEQYF
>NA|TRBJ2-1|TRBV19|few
TGTGCCAGTAATCATCGGAGGGGCAATGAGCAGTTCTTC
CASNHRRGNEQFF
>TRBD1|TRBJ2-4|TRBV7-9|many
TGTGCCAGCAGCCACCTTATGACAGGGGCGACCCTAGCCAAAAACATTCAGTACTTC
CASSHLMTGATLAKNIQYF
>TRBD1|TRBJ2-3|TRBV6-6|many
TGTGCCAGCAGTCCGATTCCGGGACAGGGGGCCGACACAGATACGCAGTATTTT
CASSPIPGQGADTDTQYF
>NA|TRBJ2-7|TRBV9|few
TGTGCCAGCAGCGTGGCTAACGATCTCGAGCAGTACTTC
CASSVANDLEQYF
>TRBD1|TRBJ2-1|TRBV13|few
TGTGCCAGCTCTGGGAGACAGGGGAGCTCCTACAATGAGCAGTTCTTC
CASSGRQGSSYNEQFF
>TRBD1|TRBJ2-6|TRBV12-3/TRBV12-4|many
TGTGCCAGCAGTCACACGACCGGGACAGGGTACTCTGGGGCCAACGTCCTGACTTTC
CASSHTTGTGYSGANVLTF
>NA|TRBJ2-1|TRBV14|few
TGTGCCAGCAGCCAGATACCGGGATCTCACCACTACAATGAGCAGTTCTTC
CASSQIPGSHHYNEQFF
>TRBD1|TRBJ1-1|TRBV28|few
TGTGCCAGCAGTAACCCCACAGGGGCCCTCACTGAAGCTTTCTTT
CASSNPTGALTEAFF
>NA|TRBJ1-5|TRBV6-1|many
TGTGCCAGCAGTGAGGACCTTTCCCATCAGCCCCAGCATTTT
CASSEDLSHQPQHF
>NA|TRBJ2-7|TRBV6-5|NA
TGTGCCAGCAGTCTCGCAGGACAGATCCACGAGCAGTACTTC
CASSLAGQIHEQYF
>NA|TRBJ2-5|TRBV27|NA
TGTGCCAGCAGCGCCGGGACATTCTACCAAGAGACCCAGTACTTC
CASSAGTFYQETQYF